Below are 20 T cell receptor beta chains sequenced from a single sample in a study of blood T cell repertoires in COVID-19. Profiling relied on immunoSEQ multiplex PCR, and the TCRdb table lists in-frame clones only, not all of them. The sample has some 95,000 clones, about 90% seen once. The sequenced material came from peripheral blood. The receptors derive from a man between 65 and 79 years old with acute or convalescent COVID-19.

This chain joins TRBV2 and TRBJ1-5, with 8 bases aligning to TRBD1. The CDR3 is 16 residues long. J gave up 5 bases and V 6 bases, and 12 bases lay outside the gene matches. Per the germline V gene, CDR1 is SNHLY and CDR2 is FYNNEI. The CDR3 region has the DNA TGTGCCAGCAGGGGGGACAGGATTTTCCGCGATCAGCCCCAGCATTTT. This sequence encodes CASRGDRIFRDQPQHF.

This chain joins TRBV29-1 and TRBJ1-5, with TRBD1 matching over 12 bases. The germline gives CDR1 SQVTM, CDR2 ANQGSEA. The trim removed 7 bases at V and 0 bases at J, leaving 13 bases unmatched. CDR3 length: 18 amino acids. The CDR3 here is CSDRGPGQGAYSNQPQHF. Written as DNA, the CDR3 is TGCAGCGACCGCGGTCCGGGACAGGGGGCTTATAGCAATCAGCCCCAGCATTTT.

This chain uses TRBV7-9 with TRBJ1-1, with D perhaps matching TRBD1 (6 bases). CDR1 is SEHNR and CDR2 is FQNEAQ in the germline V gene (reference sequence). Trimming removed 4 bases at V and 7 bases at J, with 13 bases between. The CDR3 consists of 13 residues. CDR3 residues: CASSSLWDNEAFF. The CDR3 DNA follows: TGTGCCAGCAGCTCGCTATGGGACAATGAAGCTTTCTTT.

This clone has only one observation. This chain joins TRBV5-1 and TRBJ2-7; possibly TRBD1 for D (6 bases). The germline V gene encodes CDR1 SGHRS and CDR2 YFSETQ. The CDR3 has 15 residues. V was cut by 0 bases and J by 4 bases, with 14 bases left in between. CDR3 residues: CASSLDSYDRYEQYF. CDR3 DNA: TGCGCCAGCAGCTTGGACTCATATGACAGGTACGAGCAGTACTTC.

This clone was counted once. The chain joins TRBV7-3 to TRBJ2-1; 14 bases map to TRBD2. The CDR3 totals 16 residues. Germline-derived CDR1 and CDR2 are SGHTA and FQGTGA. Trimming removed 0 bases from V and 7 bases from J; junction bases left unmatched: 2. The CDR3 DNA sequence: TGTGCCAGCAGCTTAACAGGACTAGCGGGGGGTAATGAGCAGTTCTTC. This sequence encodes CASSLTGLAGGNEQFF.

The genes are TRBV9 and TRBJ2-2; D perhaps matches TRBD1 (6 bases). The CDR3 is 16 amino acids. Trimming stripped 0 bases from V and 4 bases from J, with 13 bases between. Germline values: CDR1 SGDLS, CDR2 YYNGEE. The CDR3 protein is CASSVVAGEFTGELFF. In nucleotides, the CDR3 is TGTGCCAGCAGCGTAGTTGCAGGGGAGTTCACCGGGGAGCTGTTTTTT.

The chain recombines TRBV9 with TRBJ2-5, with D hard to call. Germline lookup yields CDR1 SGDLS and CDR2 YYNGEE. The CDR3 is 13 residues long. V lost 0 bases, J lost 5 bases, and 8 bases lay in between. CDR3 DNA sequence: TGTGCCAGCAGCGTAGGAGAATGGGAGACCCAGTACTTC. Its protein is CASSVGEWETQYF.

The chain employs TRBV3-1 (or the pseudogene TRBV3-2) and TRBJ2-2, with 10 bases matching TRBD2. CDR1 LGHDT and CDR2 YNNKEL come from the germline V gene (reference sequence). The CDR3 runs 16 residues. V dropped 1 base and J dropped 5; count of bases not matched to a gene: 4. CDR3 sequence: CASSQGLAGGTGELFF. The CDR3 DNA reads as TGTGCCAGCAGCCAAGGATTAGCGGGGGGAACCGGGGAGCTGTTTTTT.

The DNA for the CDR3 is TGTGCCAGCCGCAAGGTCGGGGGAGGAACCGGGGAGCTGTTTTTT. Residues: CASRKVGGGTGELFF. The V call is TRBV6-5, the J call TRBJ2-2; TRBD2 might be the D (6 bases). Trimming stripped 8 bases from V and 5 bases from J, with 18 bases between. Per the germline V gene, CDR1 is MNHEY and CDR2 is SVGAGI. This CDR3 has 15 amino acids.

CDR3: CARGMGGRTDTQYF. CDR3 sequence (DNA): TGTGCCAGAGGAATGGGGGGGCGCACAGATACGCAGTATTTT. V gene TRBV2 combines with J gene TRBJ2-3; maybe TRBD2 (7 bases). CDR3 size: 14 residues. The germline V and J ends were trimmed by 9 bases and 1 base, with 14 bases remaining between them. The V gene's germline CDR1 is SNHLY and CDR2 FYNNEI.

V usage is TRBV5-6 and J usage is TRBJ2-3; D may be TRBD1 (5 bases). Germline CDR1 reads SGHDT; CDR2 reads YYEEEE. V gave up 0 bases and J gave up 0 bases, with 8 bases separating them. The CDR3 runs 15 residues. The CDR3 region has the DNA TGTGCCAGCAGCTTGGGACAGAGAAGCACAGATACGCAGTATTTT. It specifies CASSLGQRSTDTQYF.

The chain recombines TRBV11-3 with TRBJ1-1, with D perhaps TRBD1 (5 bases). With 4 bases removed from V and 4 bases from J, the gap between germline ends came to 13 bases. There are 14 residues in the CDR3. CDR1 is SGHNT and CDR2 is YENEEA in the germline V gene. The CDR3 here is CASSSGGEGTEAFF. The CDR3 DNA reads TGTGCCAGCAGCTCCGGGGGAGAAGGCACTGAAGCTTTCTTT.

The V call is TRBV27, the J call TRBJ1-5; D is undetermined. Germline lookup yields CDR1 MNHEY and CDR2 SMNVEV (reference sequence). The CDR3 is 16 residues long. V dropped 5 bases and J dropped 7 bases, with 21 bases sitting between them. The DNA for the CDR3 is TGTGCCAGCAGTCCCATCTTGTTAGACTTTTTGCAGCCCCAGCATTTT. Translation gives CASSPILLDFLQPQHF.

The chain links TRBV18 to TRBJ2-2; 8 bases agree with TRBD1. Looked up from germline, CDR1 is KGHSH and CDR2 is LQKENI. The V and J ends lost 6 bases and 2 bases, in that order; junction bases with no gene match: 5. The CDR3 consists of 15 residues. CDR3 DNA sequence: TGTGCCAGCTCTGCCGGGACAGGAAACACCGGGGAGCTGTTTTTT. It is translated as CASSAGTGNTGELFF.

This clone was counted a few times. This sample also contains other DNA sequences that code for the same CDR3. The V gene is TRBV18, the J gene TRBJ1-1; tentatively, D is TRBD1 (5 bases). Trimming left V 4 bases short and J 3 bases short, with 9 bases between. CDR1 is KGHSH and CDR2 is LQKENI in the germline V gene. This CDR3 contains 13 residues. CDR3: CASSLGRDTEAFF. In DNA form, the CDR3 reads TGTGCCAGCTCACTTGGCAGGGACACTGAAGCTTTCTTT.

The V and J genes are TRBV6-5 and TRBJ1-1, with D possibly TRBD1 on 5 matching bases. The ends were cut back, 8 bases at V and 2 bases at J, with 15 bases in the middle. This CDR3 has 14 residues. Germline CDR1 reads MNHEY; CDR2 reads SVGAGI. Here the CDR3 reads CASRVLGENTEAFF. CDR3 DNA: TGTGCCAGCCGAGTCCTAGGGGAAAACACTGAAGCTTTCTTT.

CDR3 bases: TGCGCCAGCAGTCATTCTTGGCCCGCGGGAAATGAAAAACTGTTTTTT. The encoded protein is CASSHSWPAGNEKLFF. V gene TRBV23-1 combines with J gene TRBJ1-4; D not resolved. TRBV23-1 is given ORF status, its function remaining uncertain. With 3 bases removed from V and 5 bases from J, the gap between germline ends came to 16 bases. This CDR3 is built from 16 residues.

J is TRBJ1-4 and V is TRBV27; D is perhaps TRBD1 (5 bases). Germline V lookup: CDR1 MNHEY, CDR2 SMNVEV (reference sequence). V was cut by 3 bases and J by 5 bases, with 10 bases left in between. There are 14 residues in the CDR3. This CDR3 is CASSLGRQNEKLFF. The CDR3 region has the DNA TGTGCCAGCAGTTTGGGCAGACAGAATGAAAAACTGTTTTTT.

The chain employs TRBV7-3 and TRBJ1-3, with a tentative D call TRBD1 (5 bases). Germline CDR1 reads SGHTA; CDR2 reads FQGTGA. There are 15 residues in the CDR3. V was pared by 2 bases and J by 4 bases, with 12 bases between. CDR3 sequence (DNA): TGTGCCAGCAGCTTAGTGGGGGGTCCCGGAAACACCATATATTTT. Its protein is CASSLVGGPGNTIYF.

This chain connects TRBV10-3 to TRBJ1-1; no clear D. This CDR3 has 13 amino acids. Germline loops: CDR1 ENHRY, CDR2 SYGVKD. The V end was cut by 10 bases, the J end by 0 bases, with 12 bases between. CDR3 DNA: TGTGCCACCATTTTGGGCCTGAACACTGAAGCTTTCTTT. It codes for CATILGLNTEAFF.